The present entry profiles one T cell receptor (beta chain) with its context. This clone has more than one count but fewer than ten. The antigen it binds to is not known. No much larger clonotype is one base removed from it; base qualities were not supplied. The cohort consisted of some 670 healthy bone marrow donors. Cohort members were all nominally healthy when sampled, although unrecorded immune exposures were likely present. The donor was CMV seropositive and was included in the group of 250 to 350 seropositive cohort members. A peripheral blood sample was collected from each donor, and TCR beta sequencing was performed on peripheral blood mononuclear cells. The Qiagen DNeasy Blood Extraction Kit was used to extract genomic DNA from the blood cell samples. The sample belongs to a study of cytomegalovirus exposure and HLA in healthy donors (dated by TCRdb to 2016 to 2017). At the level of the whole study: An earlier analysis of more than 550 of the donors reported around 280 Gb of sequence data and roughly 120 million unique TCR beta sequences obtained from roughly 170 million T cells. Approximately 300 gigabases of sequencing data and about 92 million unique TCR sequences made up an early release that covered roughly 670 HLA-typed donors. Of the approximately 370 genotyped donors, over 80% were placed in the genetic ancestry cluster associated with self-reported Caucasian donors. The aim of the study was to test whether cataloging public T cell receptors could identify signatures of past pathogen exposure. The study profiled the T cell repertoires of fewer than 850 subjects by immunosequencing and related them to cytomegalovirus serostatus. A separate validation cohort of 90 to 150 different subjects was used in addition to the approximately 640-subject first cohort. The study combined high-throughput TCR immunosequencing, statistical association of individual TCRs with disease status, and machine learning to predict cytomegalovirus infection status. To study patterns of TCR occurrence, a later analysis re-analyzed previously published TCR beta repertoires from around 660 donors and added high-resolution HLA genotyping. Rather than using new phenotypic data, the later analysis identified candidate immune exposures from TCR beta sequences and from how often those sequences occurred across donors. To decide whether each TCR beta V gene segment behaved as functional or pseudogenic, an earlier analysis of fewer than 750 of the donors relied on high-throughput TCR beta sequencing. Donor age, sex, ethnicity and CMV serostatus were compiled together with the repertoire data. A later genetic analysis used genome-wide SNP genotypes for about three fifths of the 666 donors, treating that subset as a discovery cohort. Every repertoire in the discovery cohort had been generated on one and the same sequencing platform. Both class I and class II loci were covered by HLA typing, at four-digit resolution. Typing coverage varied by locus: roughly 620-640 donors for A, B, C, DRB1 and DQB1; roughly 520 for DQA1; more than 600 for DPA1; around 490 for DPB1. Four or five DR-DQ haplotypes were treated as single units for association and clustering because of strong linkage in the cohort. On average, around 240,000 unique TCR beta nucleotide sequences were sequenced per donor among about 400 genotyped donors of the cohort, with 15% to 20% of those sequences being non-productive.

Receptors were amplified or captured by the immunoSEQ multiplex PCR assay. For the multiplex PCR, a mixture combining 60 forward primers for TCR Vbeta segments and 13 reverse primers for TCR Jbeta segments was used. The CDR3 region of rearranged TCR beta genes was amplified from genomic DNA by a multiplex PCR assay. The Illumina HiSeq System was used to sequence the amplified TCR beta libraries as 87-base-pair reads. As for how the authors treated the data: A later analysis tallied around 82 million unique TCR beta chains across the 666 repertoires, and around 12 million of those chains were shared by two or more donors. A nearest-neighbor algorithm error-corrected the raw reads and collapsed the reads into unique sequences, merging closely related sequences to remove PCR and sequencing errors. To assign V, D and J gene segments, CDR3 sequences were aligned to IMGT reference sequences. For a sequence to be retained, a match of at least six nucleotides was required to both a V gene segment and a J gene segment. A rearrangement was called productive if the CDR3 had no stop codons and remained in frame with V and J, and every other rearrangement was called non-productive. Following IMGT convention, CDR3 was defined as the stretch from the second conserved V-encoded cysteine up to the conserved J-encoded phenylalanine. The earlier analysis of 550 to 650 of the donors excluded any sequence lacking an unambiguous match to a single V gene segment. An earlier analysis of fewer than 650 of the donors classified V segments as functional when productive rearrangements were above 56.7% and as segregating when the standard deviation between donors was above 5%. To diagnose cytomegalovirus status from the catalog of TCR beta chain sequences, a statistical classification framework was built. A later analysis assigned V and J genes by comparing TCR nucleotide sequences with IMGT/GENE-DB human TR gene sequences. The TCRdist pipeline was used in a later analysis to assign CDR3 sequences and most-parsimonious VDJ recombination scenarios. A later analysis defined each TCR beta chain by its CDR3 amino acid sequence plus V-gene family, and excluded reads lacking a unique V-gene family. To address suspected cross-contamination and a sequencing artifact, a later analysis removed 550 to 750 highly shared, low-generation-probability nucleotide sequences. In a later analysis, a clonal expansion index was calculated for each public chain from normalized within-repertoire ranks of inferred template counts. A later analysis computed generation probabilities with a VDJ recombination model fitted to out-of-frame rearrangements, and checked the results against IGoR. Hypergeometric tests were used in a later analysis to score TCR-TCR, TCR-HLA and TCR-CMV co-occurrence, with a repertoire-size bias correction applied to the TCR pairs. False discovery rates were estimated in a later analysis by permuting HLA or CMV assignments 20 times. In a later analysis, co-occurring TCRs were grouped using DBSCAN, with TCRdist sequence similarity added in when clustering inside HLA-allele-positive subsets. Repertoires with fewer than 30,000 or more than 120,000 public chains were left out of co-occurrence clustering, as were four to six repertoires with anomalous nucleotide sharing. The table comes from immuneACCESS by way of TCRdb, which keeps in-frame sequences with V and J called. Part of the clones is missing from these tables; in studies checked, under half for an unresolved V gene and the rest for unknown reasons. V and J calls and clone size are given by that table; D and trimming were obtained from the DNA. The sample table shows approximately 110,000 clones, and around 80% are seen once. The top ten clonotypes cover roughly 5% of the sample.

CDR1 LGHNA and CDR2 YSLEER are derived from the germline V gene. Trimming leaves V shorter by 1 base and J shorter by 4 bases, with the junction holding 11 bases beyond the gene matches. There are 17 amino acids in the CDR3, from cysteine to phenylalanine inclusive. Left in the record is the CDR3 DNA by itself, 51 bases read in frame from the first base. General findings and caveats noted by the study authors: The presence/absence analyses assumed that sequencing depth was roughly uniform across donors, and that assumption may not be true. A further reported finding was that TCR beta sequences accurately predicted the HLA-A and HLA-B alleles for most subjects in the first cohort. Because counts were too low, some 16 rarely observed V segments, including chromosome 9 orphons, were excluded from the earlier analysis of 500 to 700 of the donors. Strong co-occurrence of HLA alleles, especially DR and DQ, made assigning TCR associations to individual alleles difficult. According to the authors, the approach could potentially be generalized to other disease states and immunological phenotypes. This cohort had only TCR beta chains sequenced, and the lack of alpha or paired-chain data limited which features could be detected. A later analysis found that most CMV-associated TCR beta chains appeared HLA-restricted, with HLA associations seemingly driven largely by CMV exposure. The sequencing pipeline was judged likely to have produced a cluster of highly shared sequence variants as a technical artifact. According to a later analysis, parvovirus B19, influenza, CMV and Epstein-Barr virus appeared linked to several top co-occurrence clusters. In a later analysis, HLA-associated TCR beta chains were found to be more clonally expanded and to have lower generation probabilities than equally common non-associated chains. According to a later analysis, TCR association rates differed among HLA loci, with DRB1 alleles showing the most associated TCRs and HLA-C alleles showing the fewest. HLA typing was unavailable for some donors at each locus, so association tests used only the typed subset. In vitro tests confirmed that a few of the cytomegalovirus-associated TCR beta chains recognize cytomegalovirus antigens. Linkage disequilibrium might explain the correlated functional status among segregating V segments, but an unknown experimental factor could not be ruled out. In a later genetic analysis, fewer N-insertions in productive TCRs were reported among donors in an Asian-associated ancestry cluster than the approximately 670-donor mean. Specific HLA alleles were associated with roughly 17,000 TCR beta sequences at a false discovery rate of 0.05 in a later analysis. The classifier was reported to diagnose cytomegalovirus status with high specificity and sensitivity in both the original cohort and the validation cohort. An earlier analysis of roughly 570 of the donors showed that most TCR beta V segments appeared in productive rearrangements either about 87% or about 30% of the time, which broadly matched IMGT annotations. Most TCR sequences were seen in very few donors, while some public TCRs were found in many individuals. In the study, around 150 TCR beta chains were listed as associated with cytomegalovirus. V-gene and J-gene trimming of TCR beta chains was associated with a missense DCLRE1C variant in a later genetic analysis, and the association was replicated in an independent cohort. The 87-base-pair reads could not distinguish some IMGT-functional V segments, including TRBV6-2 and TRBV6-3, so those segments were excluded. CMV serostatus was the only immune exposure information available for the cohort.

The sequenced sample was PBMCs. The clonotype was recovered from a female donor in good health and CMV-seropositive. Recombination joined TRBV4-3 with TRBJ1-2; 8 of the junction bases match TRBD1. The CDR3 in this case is CASSQVAGGGGGYGYTF. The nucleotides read TGCGCCAGCAGCCAAGTTGCAGGGGGCGGGGGTGGCTATGGCTACACCTTC.